This paragraph covers one TCR beta chain sequence. What it recognizes is unknown. This CDR3 comprises 14 residues. Germline assignment: CDR1 MNHEY and CDR2 SMNVEV (reference sequence). V was shortened by 2 bases and J by 5 bases, with 11 bases between the two germline ends. The data were obtained in a study of CD8+ T cells in alopecia areata. The sequencing template was cDNA reverse transcribed from extracted RNA. The repertoire was sequenced with immunoSEQ multiplex PCR; TCRdb's copy has only in-frame clones and lacks some. Of 70,000 to 95,000 clones listed, 45% to 60% are singletons. General study findings and limits: Sequencing of scalp tissue also captures the resident alphabeta T cells of normal skin.

This sequence originates from a human donor with alopecia areata. The sequenced sample consisted of NKG2D-high CD8+ T cells sorted from blood. V usage is TRBV27 and J usage is TRBJ2-3; TRBD2 might be the D (6 bases). CDR3 nucleotide sequence: TGTGCCAGCAGTTTAGTCGGGACTGTAGATACGCAGTATTTT. Amino acid sequence: CASSLVGTVDTQYF.